This record looks at one T cell receptor (beta chain) sequence and its context. This sample is drawn from a study of blood T cell repertoires in COVID-19. Per the original data handling: Scientists estimated how many nucleated cells there were by amplifying reference gene primers. Generated by immunoSEQ multiplex PCR, the TCRdb table keeps only in-frame clones and is missing some. V, J and clone size were drawn from that table, and D and trimming were deduced from the DNA. The sample has 65,000 to 90,000 clones, 80% to 90% seen once. V trimming: 0 bases; J trimming: 1 base; junction bases outside the gene matches: 5. CDR1 is SGHAT, CDR2 FQNNGV, per germline. This CDR3 contains 18 residues.

V gene TRBV11-2 combines with J gene TRBJ2-1; TRBD2 agrees at 11 bases. The sample consisted of peripheral blood. The receptor was isolated from a human donor in a cohort sampled during active COVID-19. CDR3 protein: CASSLELAGVGSYNEQFF. DNA for the CDR3: TGTGCCAGCAGCTTAGAACTAGCGGGAGTGGGGTCCTACAATGAGCAGTTCTTC.